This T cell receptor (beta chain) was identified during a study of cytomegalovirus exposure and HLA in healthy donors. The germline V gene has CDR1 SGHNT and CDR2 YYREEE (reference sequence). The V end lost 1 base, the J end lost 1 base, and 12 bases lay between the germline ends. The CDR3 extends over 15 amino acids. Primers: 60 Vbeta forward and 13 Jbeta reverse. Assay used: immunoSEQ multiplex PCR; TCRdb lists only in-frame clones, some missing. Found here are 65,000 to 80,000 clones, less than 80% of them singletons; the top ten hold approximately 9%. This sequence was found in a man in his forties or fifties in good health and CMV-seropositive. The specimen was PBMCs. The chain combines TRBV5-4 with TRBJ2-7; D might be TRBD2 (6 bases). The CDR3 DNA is TGTGCCAGCAGCTTGAGAAATAGCGGTTCCTACGAGCAGTACTTC. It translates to CASSLRNSGSYEQYF.